What follows are 13 T cell receptor beta chains derived from one specimen sequenced in a study of T-cell memory formation after mild COVID-19 (dated by TCRdb to 2020 to 2023). The receptor library was made with 5' RACE. TCRdb records Illumina NovaSeq 6000 as the sequencer. TCRdb applied fastp at Q25 and MiXCR to the public reads, then kept only in-frame beta chains. Under each unique CDR3 protein, matching rows form one entry showing the most common genes and DNA. This sample comprises under 450,000 distinct CDR3 sequences, roughly 20% of them detected only once. The ten most abundant clones make up 21% of the sample. The sequenced sample was PBMCs or a T cell subset sorted from them (not recorded which). All receptors come from a man aged 18 to 30 who had mild COVID-19 (a few samples of this study predate the infection). The sample titles of this study are shuffled in the database, so cell type and time point are left out; the donor was told from shared clones.

This clonotype was seen more than once but under ten times. The V gene is TRBV6-5, the J gene TRBJ1-1, with 7 bases that match TRBD1. CDR1 MNHEY and CDR2 SVGAGI come from the germline V gene. This CDR3 is built from 16 residues. V lost 0 bases to trimming and J lost 0 bases; unmatched junction nucleotides: 4. The CDR3 nucleotides are TGTGCCAGCAGTTACTCCAGGGGGACTATGAACACTGAAGCTTTCTTT. Translation: CASSYSRGTMNTEAFF.

This clonotype was observed a few times. This sequence joins TRBV9 and TRBJ2-1, with a possible D match to TRBD2 (5 bases). Germline CDR1 reads SGDLS; CDR2 reads YYNGEE. This CDR3 is 13 amino acids long. V gave up 0 bases and J gave up 8 bases, with 9 bases separating them. The DNA for the CDR3 is TGTGCCAGCAGCGTAGGCGGGTTCGATGAGCAGTTCTTC. Encoded protein: CASSVGGFDEQFF.

The V call is TRBV6-6, the J call TRBJ1-2; maybe TRBD1 (6 bases). CDR1 is MNHNY, CDR2 SVGAGI, per germline (reference sequence). This CDR3 has 13 amino acids. Trimming removed 0 bases at V and 6 bases at J, with 8 bases between. CDR3 protein: CASSYSTGNGYTF. CDR3 DNA sequence: TGTGCCAGCAGTTACTCAACAGGGAATGGCTACACCTTC.

The chain employs TRBV19 and TRBJ1-6; D possibly corresponds to TRBD1 (5 bases). Germline V CDR1 and CDR2: LNHDA, SQIVND (reference sequence). V was clipped by 6 bases and J by 7 bases, with 7 bases between them. The CDR3 totals 12 residues. This CDR3 is CASRGLNSPLHF. CDR3 in DNA: TGTGCCAGTAGGGGGCTGAATTCACCCCTCCACTTT.

The chain joins TRBV18 to TRBJ2-5; weak D call: TRBD1 (5 bases). The V gene's germline CDR1 is KGHSH and CDR2 LQKENI. Trimming took 2 bases from V and 3 from J, leaving 13 bases between them. The CDR3 totals 15 residues. The CDR3 sequence is CASSPMTVGEETQYF. The CDR3 DNA reads as TGTGCCAGCTCACCAATGACAGTAGGTGAAGAGACCCAGTACTTC.

J is TRBJ1-1 and V is TRBV19, with 9 nucleotides matching TRBD1. The CDR3 consists of 14 residues. Germline-derived CDR1 and CDR2 are LNHDA and SQIVND (reference sequence). V trimming: 11 bases; J trimming: 4 bases; junction bases outside the gene matches: 11. The DNA for the CDR3 is TGTGCCTCCAACCCGGGACAGGGAAGCACTGAAGCTTTCTTT. Amino acids: CASNPGQGSTEAFF.

This clonotype was picked up a small number of times. This chain joins TRBV15 and TRBJ2-4, with D perhaps matching TRBD2 (5 bases). The CDR3 extends over 15 amino acids. Germline CDR1 and CDR2: LNHNV and YYDKDF (reference sequence). Trimming removed 0 bases from V and 10 bases from J, with 16 bases in between. CDR3 DNA: TGTGCCACCAGCAGAGAAAAGGGAACAGACTATATTCAGTACTTC. Residues: CATSREKGTDYIQYF.

The rearrangement links TRBV15 to TRBJ2-7, with 10 bases that match TRBD1. The CDR3 is 15 amino acids. The ends lost 4 bases at V and 5 bases at J; junction bases unmatched: 8. From germline, CDR1 is LNHNV and CDR2 YYDKDF (reference sequence). This chain's CDR3 is CATSTRTGGTNEQYF. The CDR3 region has the DNA TGTGCCACCAGCACAAGGACAGGGGGTACGAACGAGCAGTACTTC.

This clonotype was seen a handful of times. The chain joins TRBV20-1 to TRBJ2-4; 7 nucleotides match TRBD2. The CDR3 has 14 residues. Germline V gene lookup returns CDR1 DFQATT and CDR2 SNEGSKA (reference sequence). J was trimmed by 10 bases and V by 3 bases; bases with no gene match: 12. The CDR3: CSARPPSGQGIQYF. In nucleotides, the CDR3 is TGCAGTGCTAGGCCCCCTAGCGGCCAAGGTATTCAGTACTTC.

The chain employs TRBV11-2 and TRBJ2-5; D is perhaps TRBD1 (6 bases). The CDR3 has 16 amino acids. V was cut by 4 bases and J by 5 bases, with 20 bases left in between. CDR1 is SGHAT and CDR2 is FQNNGV in the germline V gene. The CDR3 is CASSWQGRLFLETQYF. The CDR3 DNA reads TGTGCCAGCAGCTGGCAGGGGCGGCTGTTTTTGGAGACCCAGTACTTC.

This clonotype was detected a few times. The chain combines TRBV5-6 with TRBJ2-7; unclear D gene. Trimming left V 2 bases short and J 5 bases short, with 17 bases between. The CDR3 contains 15 residues. Germline values: CDR1 SGHDT, CDR2 YYEEEE. The CDR3 protein is CASSLRRSPLHEQYF. The CDR3 bases are TGTGCCAGCAGCTTAAGACGGAGCCCACTCCACGAGCAGTACTTC. The whole variable domain, filled in from reference TRBV5-6 and TRBJ2-7, reads DAGVTQSPTHLIKTRGQQVTLRCSPKSGHDTVSWYQQALGQGPQFIFQYYEEEERQRGNFPDRFSGHQFPNYSSELNVNALLLGDSALYLCASSLRRSPLHEQYFGPGTRLTVT.

The chain has TRBV7-2 and TRBJ2-3, with 8 bases lining up with TRBD2. Trimming cost V 1 base and J 0 bases; bases outside gene matches: 6. Germline CDR1 is SGHTA and CDR2 is FQGNSA. The CDR3 totals 17 residues. The CDR3 region has the DNA TGTGCCAGCAGCTTAGTTGGCGGGGGGTTTAGCACAGATACGCAGTATTTT. Its protein is CASSLVGGGFSTDTQYF.

The genes are TRBV4-3 and TRBJ1-6, with 10 bases matching TRBD1. V gave up 1 base and J gave up 10 bases; unmatched junction bases: 7. This CDR3 spans 16 amino acids. Germline CDR1 is LGHNA and CDR2 is YSLEER. CDR3 coding DNA: TGCGCCAGCAGCCAAGCCGGGACAGGGGAGAAATCACCCCTCCACTTT. Residues: CASSQAGTGEKSPLHF.